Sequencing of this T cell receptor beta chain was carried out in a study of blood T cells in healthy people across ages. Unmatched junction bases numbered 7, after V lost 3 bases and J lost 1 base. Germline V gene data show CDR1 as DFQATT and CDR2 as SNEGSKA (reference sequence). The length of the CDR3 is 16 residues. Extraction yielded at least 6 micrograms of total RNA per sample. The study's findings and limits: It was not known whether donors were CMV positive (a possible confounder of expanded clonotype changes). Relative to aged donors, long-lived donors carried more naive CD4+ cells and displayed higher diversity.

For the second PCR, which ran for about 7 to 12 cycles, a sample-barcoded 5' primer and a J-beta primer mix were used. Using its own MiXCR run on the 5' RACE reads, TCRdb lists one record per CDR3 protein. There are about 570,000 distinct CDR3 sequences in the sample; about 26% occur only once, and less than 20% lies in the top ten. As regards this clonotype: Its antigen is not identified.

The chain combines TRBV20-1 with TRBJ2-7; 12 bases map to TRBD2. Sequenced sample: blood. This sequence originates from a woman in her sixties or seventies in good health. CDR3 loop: CSASSLAGGRSYEQYF. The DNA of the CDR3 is TGCAGTGCTAGCAGCCTAGCGGGAGGGAGGTCCTACGAGCAGTACTTC.